This TCR beta chain derives from a study of PD-L1 blockade in urothelial cancer. Background on the study: In the patient group, about 90% of the roughly 29 were males with bladder-origin urothelial cancer. Median tumor clonality was about 0.096, with T cell proportion 0.097. In terms of prior chemotherapy, patients had received 0 to 3 regimens.

V lost 6 bases, J lost 3 bases, and 9 bases stayed unmatched. The CDR3 runs to 15 residues. Germline V gene lookup returns CDR1 SGHVT and CDR2 SQSDAQ. Produced via immunoSEQ multiplex PCR; TCRdb's table is partial and in-frame only. The sample includes about 36,000 clones, around 33% of them seen just once. Sequencing was performed on tumor tissue, taken before atezolizumab (anti-PD-L1) treatment. The rearrangement links TRBV7-4 to TRBJ2-7; TRBD2 aligns across 9 bases. The sequence was collected from a man aged 60 to 69 with urothelial cancer. The CDR3 DNA sequence: TGTGCCAGCAGTGAACGGCTAGCGGGACTCTACGAGCAGTACTTC. Translation: CASSERLAGLYEQYF. Full variable domain (remainder filled in from reference TRBV7-4 and TRBJ2-7): GAGVSQSPRYKVAKRGRDVALRCDSISGHVTLYWYRQTLGQGSEVLTYSQSDAQRDKSGRPSGRFSAERPERSVSTLKIQRTEQGDSAVYLCASSERLAGLYEQYFGPGTRLTVT.